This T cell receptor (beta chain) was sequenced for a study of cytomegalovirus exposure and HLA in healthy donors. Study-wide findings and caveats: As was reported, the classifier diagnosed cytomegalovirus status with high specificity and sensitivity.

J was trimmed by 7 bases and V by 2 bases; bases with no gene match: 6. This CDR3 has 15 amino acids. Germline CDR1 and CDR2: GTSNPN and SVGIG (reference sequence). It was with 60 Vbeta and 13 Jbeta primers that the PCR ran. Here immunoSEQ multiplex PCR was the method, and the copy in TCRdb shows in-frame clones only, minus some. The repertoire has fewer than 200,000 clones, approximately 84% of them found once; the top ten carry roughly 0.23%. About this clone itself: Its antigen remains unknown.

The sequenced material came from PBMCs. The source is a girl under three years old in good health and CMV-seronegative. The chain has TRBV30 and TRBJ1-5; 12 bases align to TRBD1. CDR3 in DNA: TGTGCCTGGAGTCCAACCGGGACAGGGGGCCAGCCCCAGCATTTT. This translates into CAWSPTGTGGQPQHF.